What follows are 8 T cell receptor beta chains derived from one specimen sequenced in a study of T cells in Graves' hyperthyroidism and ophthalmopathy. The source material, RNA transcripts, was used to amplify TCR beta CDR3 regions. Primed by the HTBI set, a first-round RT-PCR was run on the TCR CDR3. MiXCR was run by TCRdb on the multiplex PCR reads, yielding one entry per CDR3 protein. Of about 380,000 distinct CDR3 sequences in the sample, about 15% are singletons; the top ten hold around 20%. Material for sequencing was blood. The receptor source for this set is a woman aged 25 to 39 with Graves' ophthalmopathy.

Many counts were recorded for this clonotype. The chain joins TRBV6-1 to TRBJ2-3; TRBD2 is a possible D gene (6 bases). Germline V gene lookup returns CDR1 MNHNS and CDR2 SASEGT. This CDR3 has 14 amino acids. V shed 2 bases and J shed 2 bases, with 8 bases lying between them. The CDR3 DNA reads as TGTGCCAGCAGTGAACCGGGAGACACAGATACGCAGTATTTT. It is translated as CASSEPGDTDTQYF.

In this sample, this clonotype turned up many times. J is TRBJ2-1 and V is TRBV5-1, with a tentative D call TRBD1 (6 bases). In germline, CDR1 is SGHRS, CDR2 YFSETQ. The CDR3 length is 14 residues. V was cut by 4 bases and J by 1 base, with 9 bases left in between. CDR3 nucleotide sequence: TGCGCCAGCAGCAGGGACATGTCCTACAATGAGCAGTTCTTC. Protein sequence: CASSRDMSYNEQFF.

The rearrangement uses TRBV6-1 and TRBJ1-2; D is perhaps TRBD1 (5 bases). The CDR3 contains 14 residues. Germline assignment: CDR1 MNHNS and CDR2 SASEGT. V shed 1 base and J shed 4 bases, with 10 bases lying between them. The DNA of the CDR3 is TGTGCCAGCAGTGAAGGGGTGGGGCCCTATGGCTACACCTTC. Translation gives CASSEGVGPYGYTF.

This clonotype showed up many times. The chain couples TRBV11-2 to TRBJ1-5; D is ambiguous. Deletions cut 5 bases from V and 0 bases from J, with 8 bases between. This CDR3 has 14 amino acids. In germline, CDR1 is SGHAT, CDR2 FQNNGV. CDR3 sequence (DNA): TGTGCCAGCAGCCAGACATATAGCAATCAGCCCCAGCATTTT. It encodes CASSQTYSNQPQHF.

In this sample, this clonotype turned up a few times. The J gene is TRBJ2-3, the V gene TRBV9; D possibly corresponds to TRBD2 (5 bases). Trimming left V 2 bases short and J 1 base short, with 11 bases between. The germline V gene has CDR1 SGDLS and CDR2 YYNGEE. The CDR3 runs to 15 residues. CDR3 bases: TGTGCCAGCAGCGTCTCGGCGGGCCGCACAGATACGCAGTATTTT. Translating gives CASSVSAGRTDTQYF.

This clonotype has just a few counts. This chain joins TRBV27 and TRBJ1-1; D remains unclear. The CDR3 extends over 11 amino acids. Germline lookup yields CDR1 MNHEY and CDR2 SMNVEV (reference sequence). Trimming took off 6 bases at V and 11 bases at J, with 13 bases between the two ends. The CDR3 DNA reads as TGTGCCAGCAGCTACAAGGCCAAGGCTTTCTTT. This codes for CASSYKAKAFF.

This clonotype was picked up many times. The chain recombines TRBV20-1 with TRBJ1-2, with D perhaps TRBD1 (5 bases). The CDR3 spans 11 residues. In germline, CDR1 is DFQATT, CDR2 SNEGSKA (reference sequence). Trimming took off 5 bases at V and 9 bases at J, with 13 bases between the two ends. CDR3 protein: CSAPGTSSYTF. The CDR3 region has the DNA TGCAGTGCTCCGGGGACGAGCAGCTACACCTTC.

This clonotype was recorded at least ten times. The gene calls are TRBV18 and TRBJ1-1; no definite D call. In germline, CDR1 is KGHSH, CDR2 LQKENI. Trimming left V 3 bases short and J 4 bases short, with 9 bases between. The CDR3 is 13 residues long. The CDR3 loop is CASSPGRGTEAFF. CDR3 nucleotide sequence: TGTGCCAGCTCACCTGGCAGAGGCACTGAAGCTTTCTTT.